The 27 T cell receptor beta chains below come from one sample, sequenced in a study of blood T cell repertoires in COVID-19. Profiled with immunoSEQ multiplex PCR; TCRdb holds only in-frame clones, not every one. The sample has roughly 60,000 clones, roughly 83% seen once; the top ten hold 10%. Sequenced: peripheral blood. These receptors originate from a man aged 25 to 40 with COVID-19, enrolled during active disease.

The chain uses TRBV6-5 and TRBJ2-3; 8 nucleotides match TRBD1. The CDR3 has 14 amino acids. Germline values: CDR1 MNHEY, CDR2 SVGAGI. V lost 6 bases to trimming and J lost 3 bases; unmatched junction nucleotides: 5. CDR3 nucleotides: TGTGCCAGCAGCCTCGGACAGGGAACAGATACGCAGTATTTT. This gives the protein CASSLGQGTDTQYF.

The CDR3 loop is CASSPRDHGANVLTF. CDR3 nucleotide sequence: TGTGCCAGCTCACCGCGGGACCACGGGGCCAACGTCCTGACTTTC. V and J are TRBV18 and TRBJ2-6; TRBD2 is a possible D gene (6 bases). Trimming stripped 3 bases from V and 4 bases from J, with 10 bases between. Germline loops: CDR1 KGHSH, CDR2 LQKENI. The CDR3 contains 15 residues.

A few counts support this clone. CDR3 sequence: CASSHSGLVYEQYF. The CDR3 region has the DNA TGCGCCAGCAGTCATTCGGGACTAGTCTACGAGCAGTACTTC. V is TRBV23-1 and J is TRBJ2-7; TRBD2 matches at 8 bases. TRBV23-1 is given ORF status, its function remaining uncertain. The CDR3 sequence is 14 residues long. Trimming removed 3 bases from V and 3 bases from J; junction bases left unmatched: 4.

The chain couples TRBV27 to TRBJ1-1, with 8 nucleotides matching TRBD1. There are 15 residues in the CDR3. The germline V gene has CDR1 MNHEY and CDR2 SMNVEV (reference sequence). The V gene end was trimmed by 0 bases and the J gene end by 2 bases; junction bases not matched to a gene: 2. The DNA of the CDR3 is TGTGCCAGCAGTTTATCGGGACAGGCAAACACTGAAGCTTTCTTT. Translated, it gives CASSLSGQANTEAFF.

The rearrangement links TRBV10-2 to TRBJ1-1, with D possibly TRBD1 on 5 matching bases. Trimming took 6 bases from V and 7 from J, leaving 21 bases between them. The CDR3 consists of 15 residues. Germline CDR1 is WSHSY and CDR2 is SAAADI. CDR3 DNA sequence: TGCGCCAGCAGGCCTCCGGGGCCCGACGGGAGTGAAGCTTTCTTT. It translates to CASRPPGPDGSEAFF.

This rearrangement joins TRBV3-1 (or the pseudogene TRBV3-2) to TRBJ2-5; TRBD1 matches 8 bases. The germline V gene encodes CDR1 LGHDT and CDR2 YNNKEL (reference sequence). V lost 5 bases and J lost 5; bases outside the gene matches: 10. The CDR3 spans 15 residues. In nucleotides, the CDR3 is TGTGCCAGCAGCGCCTCGACAGGGGCTCGGGAGACCCAGTACTTC. Residues: CASSASTGARETQYF.

The rearrangement joins TRBV5-4 to TRBJ2-2; 9 nucleotides match TRBD1. Germline CDR1 and CDR2: SGHNT and YYREEE (reference sequence). CDR3 length: 16 residues. The trim removed 6 bases at V and 4 bases at J, leaving 10 bases unmatched. Here the CDR3 DNA reads TGTGCCAGCACCGACCAACAGGGGGCAGTCACCGGGGAGCTGTTTTTT. This encodes CASTDQQGAVTGELFF.

The V and J genes are TRBV24-1 and TRBJ2-7; the D gene is possibly TRBD2 (6 bases). Germline-derived CDR1 and CDR2 are KGHDR and SFDVKD. Trimming shortened V by 9 bases and J by 6 bases, and 20 bases separated the two germline ends. There are 14 residues in the CDR3. CDR3 residues: CATETGPLGGEQYF. The DNA for the CDR3 is TGTGCCACCGAAACGGGACCCTTGGGAGGCGAGCAGTACTTC.

The chain carries TRBV6-5 and TRBJ2-7; D might be TRBD2 (5 bases). The CDR3 is made up of 15 amino acids. Trimming took off 2 bases at V and 0 bases at J, with 11 bases between the two ends. Germline V gene data show CDR1 as MNHEY and CDR2 as SVGAGI. In nucleotides, the CDR3 is TGTGCCAGCAGTTACGGGTCGGGGAGCTCCTACGAGCAGTACTTC. Translated: CASSYGSGSSYEQYF.

The V call is TRBV7-6, the J call TRBJ2-1, with 7 bases that match TRBD1. The CDR3 runs 16 residues. Germline V gene sequence: CDR1 SGHVS, CDR2 FNYEAQ. Trimming at V came to 5 bases and at J to 8 bases, leaving 15 bases not matched to a gene. For the CDR3, the DNA is TGTGCCAGCAGCCGTTGGGTAGGGGGCGAGGATGATGAGCAGTTCTTC. Translating it yields CASSRWVGGEDDEQFF.

V and J are TRBV25-1 and TRBJ2-7, with D possibly being TRBD2 (5 bases). From germline, CDR1 is MGHDK and CDR2 SYGVNS. CDR3 size: 14 residues. Trimming removed 3 bases at V and 6 bases at J, with 15 bases between. CDR3 loop: CASSDHRGFGEQYF. CDR3 bases: TGTGCCAGCAGTGACCATAGAGGGTTTGGCGAGCAGTACTTC.

The J gene is TRBJ2-1, the V gene TRBV5-8; a weak D match, TRBD1 (5 bases). Germline CDR1 and CDR2: SGHTS and YDEGEE. The CDR3 loop spans 15 amino acids. Trimming left V 0 bases short and J 7 bases short, with 14 bases between. This chain's CDR3 is CASSLGQGSLNEQFF. For the CDR3, the DNA is TGTGCCAGCAGCTTGGGGCAGGGATCGTTGAATGAGCAGTTCTTC.

The chain links TRBV29-1 to TRBJ1-1, with TRBD1 identical over 7 bases. Germline lookup yields CDR1 SQVTM and CDR2 ANQGSEA. J was trimmed by 8 bases and V by 5 bases; bases with no gene match: 8. The CDR3 runs 12 residues. The CDR3 is CSVTGTAFEAFF. The CDR3 DNA is TGCAGCGTTACCGGGACAGCCTTCGAAGCTTTCTTT.

CDR3 coding DNA: TGCGCCAGCAGCCAAGGAGTTACAGGGTATGGCTACACCTTC. Encoded protein: CASSQGVTGYGYTF. The chain links TRBV4-1 to TRBJ1-2; D is perhaps TRBD1 (6 bases). Germline loops: CDR1 MGHRA, CDR2 YSYEKL. The CDR3 spans 14 residues. V lost 1 base and J lost 5, with 11 bases in between.

This clone was seen just once. J is TRBJ2-1 and V is TRBV11-2; 14 bases line up with TRBD2. V was clipped by 5 bases and J by 4 bases; unmatched bases: 4. Germline CDR1 SGHAT, CDR2 FQNNGV. CDR3 length: 16 residues. The CDR3 DNA is TGTGCCAGCAGCGCCCGACTAGCGGGAGGGTACAATGAGCAGTTCTTC. This sequence encodes CASSARLAGGYNEQFF.

The chain links TRBV18 to TRBJ1-2, with 7 bases fitting TRBD1. This CDR3 spans 15 amino acids. Germline lookup yields CDR1 KGHSH and CDR2 LQKENI. The V and J ends lost 1 base and 2 bases, in that order; junction bases with no gene match: 4. The CDR3 loop reads CASSPQTGWNYGYTF. The CDR3 nucleotides read TGTGCCAGCTCACCACAGACAGGGTGGAACTATGGCTACACCTTC. The variable domain in full, completed from reference TRBV18 and TRBJ1-2, reads NAGVMQNPRHLVRRRGQEARLRCSPMKGHSHVYWYRQLPEEGLKFMVYLQKENIIDESGMPKERFSAEFPKEGPSILRIQQVVRGDSAAYFCASSPQTGWNYGYTFGSGTRLTVV.

The chain recombines TRBV15 with TRBJ1-3, with 7 bases lining up with TRBD1. CDR3 length equals 16 residues. Unmatched junction bases numbered 9, after V lost 6 bases and J lost 1 base. Germline lookup yields CDR1 LNHNV and CDR2 YYDKDF (reference sequence). The CDR3 DNA reads as TGTGCCACCAGAGACCCAGGGGGTTTATCTGGAAACACCATATATTTT. Translating it yields CATRDPGGLSGNTIYF. The variable domain in full, completed from reference TRBV15 and TRBJ1-3, reads DAMVIQNPRYQVTQFGKPVTLSCSQTLNHNVMYWYQQKSSQAPKLLFHYYDKDFNNEADTPDNFQSRRPNTSFCFLDIRSPGLGDTAMYLCATRDPGGLSGNTIYFGEGSWLTVV.

This sequence joins TRBV4-1 and TRBJ1-2, with 8 positions matching TRBD1. This CDR3 is built from 16 residues. Germline CDR1 and CDR2: MGHRA and YSYEKL. V trimming: 0 bases; J trimming: 6 bases; junction bases outside the gene matches: 9. CDR3 coding DNA: TGCGCCAGCAGCCAAGATATCGGCAGGGGGCAGGATGGCTACACCTTC. Residues: CASSQDIGRGQDGYTF.

This chain uses TRBV19 with TRBJ2-1; D remains unclear. Germline CDR1 LNHDA, CDR2 SQIVND (reference sequence). The CDR3 consists of 13 residues. Between the trimmed V and J ends, which lost 5 bases and 2 bases, there was a span of 7 bases. CDR3 in DNA: TGTGCCAGTAGTCCCCCTCCCTACAATGAGCAGTTCTTC. As protein: CASSPPPYNEQFF.

The chain combines TRBV3-1 (or the pseudogene TRBV3-2) with TRBJ2-2; 14 bases are shared with TRBD2. Germline CDR1 and CDR2: LGHDT and YNNKEL (reference sequence). This CDR3 is 17 amino acids long. The junction had 1 base not matched to a gene; V was cut back by 4 bases and J by 0 bases. CDR3: CASSRLAGGPNTGELFF. CDR3 DNA sequence: TGTGCCAGCAGCCGACTAGCGGGAGGGCCGAACACCGGGGAGCTGTTTTTT.

The chain couples TRBV28 to TRBJ2-5; 11 bases are a match to TRBD1. Germline-derived CDR1 and CDR2 are MDHEN and SYDVKM. V was clipped by 3 bases and J by 6 bases; unmatched bases: 15. The CDR3 has 18 amino acids. CDR3 sequence reads: CASSFTPGQGGDRKTQYF. DNA for the CDR3: TGTGCCAGCAGTTTCACTCCGGGACAGGGGGGAGATAGGAAGACCCAGTACTTC.

The genes are TRBV15 and TRBJ2-7, with D perhaps matching TRBD2 (6 bases). This CDR3 is 13 amino acids long. V was cut by 4 bases and J by 6 bases, with 13 bases left in between. Germline CDR1 reads LNHNV; CDR2 reads YYDKDF (reference sequence). The CDR3 DNA follows: TGTGCCACCAGCACCCGAACGACTAGCGAGCAGTACTTC. This translates into CATSTRTTSEQYF. The variable domain in full, with the rest retrieved from reference TRBV15 and TRBJ2-7, is DAMVIQNPRYQVTQFGKPVTLSCSQTLNHNVMYWYQQKSSQAPKLLFHYYDKDFNNEADTPDNFQSRRPNTSFCFLDIRSPGLGDTAMYLCATSTRTTSEQYFGPGTRLTVT.

The chain uses TRBV6-5 and TRBJ2-5; possibly TRBD2 for D (6 bases). V lost 6 bases to trimming and J lost 3 bases, with 14 bases between them. The CDR3 is 14 residues long. CDR1 and CDR2 from the germline V gene are MNHEY and SVGAGI. The CDR3: CASSLGGPEETQYF. CDR3 nucleotide sequence: TGTGCCAGCAGCCTCGGGGGACCCGAAGAGACCCAGTACTTC.

The chain joins TRBV2 to TRBJ1-5; possibly TRBD1 for D (6 bases). This CDR3 is 13 amino acids long. V shed 4 bases and J shed 7 bases, with 11 bases lying between them. Germline V CDR1 and CDR2: SNHLY, FYNNEI. This CDR3 reads CASSGQARQPQHF. The CDR3 region has the DNA TGTGCCAGCAGTGGACAGGCCCGGCAGCCCCAGCATTTT. Full variable domain (missing parts from reference TRBV2 and TRBJ1-5): EPEVTQTPSHQVTQMGQEVILRCVPISNHLYFYWYRQILGQKVEFLVSFYNNEISEKSEIFDDQFSVERPDGSNFTLKIRSTKLEDSAMYFCASSGQARQPQHFGDGTRLSIL.

The chain couples TRBV7-9 to TRBJ2-1, with D perhaps TRBD2 (5 bases). V lost 4 bases, J lost 5 bases, and 12 bases lay in between. The CDR3 runs 14 residues. Germline values: CDR1 SEHNR, CDR2 FQNEAQ (reference sequence). DNA of the CDR3: TGTGCCAGCAGCTCCTGGACTCGGAACAATGAGCAGTTCTTC. Protein: CASSSWTRNNEQFF.

The rearrangement uses TRBV5-6 and TRBJ2-1; 10 nucleotides agree with TRBD2. CDR1 and CDR2 (germline): SGHDT, YYEEEE. This CDR3 comprises 16 residues. J lost 5 bases, V lost 5 bases, and 10 bases had no gene match. The CDR3 nucleotides are TGTGCCAGCAGTTCCTTACTAGCGGGACAGGACAATGAGCAGTTCTTC. Translated: CASSSLLAGQDNEQFF.

CDR3 region: CASRLTGGTGELFF. CDR3 coding DNA: TGTGCCAGCAGGCTGACAGGGGGCACCGGGGAGCTGTTTTTT. The gene calls are TRBV6-5 and TRBJ2-2; 9 bases are a match to TRBD1. Germline V gives CDR1 MNHEY, CDR2 SVGAGI. This CDR3 comprises 14 residues. V lost 6 bases, J lost 4 bases, and 3 bases stayed unmatched.